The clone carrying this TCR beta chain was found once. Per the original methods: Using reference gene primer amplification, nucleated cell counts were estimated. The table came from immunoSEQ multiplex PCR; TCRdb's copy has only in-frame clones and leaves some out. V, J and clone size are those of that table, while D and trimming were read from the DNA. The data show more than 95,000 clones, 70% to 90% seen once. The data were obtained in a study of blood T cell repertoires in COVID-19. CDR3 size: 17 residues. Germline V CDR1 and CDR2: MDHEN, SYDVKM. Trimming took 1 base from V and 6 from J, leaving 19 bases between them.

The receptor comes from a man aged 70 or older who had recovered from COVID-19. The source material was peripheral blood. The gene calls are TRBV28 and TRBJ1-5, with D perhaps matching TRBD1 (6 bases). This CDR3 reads CASSLFGTPTYFQPQHF. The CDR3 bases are TGTGCCAGCAGTTTATTTGGGACACCGACTTATTTTCAGCCCCAGCATTTT.